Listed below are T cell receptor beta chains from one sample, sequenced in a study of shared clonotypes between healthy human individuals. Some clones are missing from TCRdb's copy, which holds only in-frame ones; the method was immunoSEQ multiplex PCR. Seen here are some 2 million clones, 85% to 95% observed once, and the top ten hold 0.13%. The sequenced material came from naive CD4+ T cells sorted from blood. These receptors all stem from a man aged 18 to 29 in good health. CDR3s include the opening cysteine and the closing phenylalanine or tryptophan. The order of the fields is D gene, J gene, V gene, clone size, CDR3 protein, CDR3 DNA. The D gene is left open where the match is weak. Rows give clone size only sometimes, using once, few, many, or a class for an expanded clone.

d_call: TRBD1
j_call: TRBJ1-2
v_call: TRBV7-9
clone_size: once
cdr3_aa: CASSRLGQGVDGYTF
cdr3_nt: TGTGCCAGCAGCCGGCTGGGACAGGGGGTTGATGGCTACACCTTC

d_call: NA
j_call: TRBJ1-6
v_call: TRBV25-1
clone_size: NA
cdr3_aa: CASSEYRTRGLGNSPLHF
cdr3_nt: TGTGCCAGCAGTGAATATAGGACAAGGGGCCTAGGGAATTCACCCCTCCACTTT

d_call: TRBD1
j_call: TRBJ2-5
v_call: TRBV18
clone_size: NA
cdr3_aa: CASSPDRQETQYF
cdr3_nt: TGTGCCAGCTCACCGGACAGGCAAGAGACCCAGTACTTC

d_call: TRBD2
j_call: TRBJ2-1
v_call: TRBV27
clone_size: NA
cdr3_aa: CASSTGLAGGQHEQFF
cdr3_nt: TGTGCCAGCAGTACTGGACTAGCGGGGGGGCAGCATGAGCAGTTCTTC

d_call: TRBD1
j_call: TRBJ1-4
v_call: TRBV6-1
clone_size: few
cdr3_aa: CASNPTGKEKLFF
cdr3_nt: TGTGCCAGCAACCCGACAGGGAAGGAAAAACTGTTTTTT

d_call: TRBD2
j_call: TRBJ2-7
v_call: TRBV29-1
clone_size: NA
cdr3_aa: CSVELRGGRSYEQYF
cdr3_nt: TGCAGCGTTGAGCTACGCGGGGGGCGCTCCTACGAGCAGTACTTC

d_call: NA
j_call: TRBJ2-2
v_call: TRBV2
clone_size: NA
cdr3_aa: CASSVENTGELFF
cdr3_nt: TGTGCCAGCAGCGTCGAGAACACCGGGGAGCTGTTTTTT

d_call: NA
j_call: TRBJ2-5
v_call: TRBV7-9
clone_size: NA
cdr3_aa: CASSLATSLKTQYF
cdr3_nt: TGTGCCAGCAGCTTGGCGACTAGTCTAAAGACCCAGTACTTC

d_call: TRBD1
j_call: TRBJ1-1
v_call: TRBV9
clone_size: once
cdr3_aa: CASSERQGLNTEAFF
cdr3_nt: TGTGCCAGCAGCGAGAGACAGGGGTTGAACACTGAAGCTTTCTTT

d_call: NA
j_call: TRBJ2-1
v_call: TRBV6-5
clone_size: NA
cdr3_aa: CASSYYSRDNEQFF
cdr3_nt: TGTGCCAGCAGTTACTACAGCAGGGACAATGAGCAGTTCTTC

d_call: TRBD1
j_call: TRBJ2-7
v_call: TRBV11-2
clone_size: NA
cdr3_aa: CASSLNRGSNYEQYF
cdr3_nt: TGTGCCAGCAGCCTAAACAGGGGGAGCAACTACGAGCAGTACTTC

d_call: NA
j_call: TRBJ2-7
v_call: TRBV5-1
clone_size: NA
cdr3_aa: CASGDMMDYEQYF
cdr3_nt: TGCGCCAGCGGCGACATGATGGATTACGAGCAGTACTTC

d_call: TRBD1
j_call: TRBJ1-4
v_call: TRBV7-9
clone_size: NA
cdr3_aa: CASSSRTGGEKLFF
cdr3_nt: TGTGCCAGCAGCTCCCGGACAGGGGGTGAAAAACTGTTTTTT

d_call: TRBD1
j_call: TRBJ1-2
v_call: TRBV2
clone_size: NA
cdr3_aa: CASRIQGVGYGYTF
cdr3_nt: TGTGCCAGCAGGATACAGGGGGTAGGCTATGGCTACACCTTC

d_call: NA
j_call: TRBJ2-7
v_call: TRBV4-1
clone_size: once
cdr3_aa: CASSPPGSYEQYF
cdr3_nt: TGCGCCAGCAGCCCCCCGGGCTCCTACGAGCAGTACTTC

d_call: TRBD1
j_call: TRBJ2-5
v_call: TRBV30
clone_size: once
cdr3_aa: CAGTGVGETQYF
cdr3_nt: TGTGCCGGTACAGGGGTGGGAGAGACCCAGTACTTC

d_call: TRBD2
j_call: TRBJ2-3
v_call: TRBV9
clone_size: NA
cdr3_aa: CASSIRAGGTPDTQYF
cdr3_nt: TGTGCCAGCAGCATCCGAGCGGGAGGAACCCCAGATACGCAGTATTTT

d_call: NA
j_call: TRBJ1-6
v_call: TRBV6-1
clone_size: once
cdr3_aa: CASRDISSYNSPLHF
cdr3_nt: TGTGCCAGCAGGGATATATCCTCCTATAATTCACCCCTCCACTTT

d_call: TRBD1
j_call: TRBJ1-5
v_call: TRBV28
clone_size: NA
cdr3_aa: CASSFGQVRNQPQHF
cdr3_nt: TGTGCCAGCAGTTTTGGACAGGTCCGCAATCAGCCCCAGCATTTT

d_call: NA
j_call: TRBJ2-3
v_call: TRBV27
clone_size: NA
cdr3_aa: CASKGGPRTDTQYF
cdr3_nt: TGTGCCAGCAAAGGGGGACCGCGCACAGATACGCAGTATTTT

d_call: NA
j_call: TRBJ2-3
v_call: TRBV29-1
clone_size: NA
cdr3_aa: CSVAQGSGADTQYF
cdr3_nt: TGCAGCGTTGCACAGGGAAGTGGGGCAGATACGCAGTATTTT

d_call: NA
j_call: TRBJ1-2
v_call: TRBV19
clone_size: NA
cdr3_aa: CASSILKGGSYGYTF
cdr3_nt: TGTGCCAGTAGTATCCTGAAGGGGGGTTCCTATGGCTACACCTTC

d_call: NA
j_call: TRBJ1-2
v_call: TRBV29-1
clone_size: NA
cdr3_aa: CSVDRVGSNYGYTF
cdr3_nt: TGCAGCGTTGATCGGGTGGGGAGCAACTATGGCTACACCTTC

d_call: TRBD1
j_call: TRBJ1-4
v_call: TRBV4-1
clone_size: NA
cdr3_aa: CASSQDENRGNEKLFF
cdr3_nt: TGCGCCAGCAGCCAAGATGAGAACAGGGGGAATGAAAAACTGTTTTTT

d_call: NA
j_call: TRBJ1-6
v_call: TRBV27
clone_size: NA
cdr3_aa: CASSLSRRGNSPLHF
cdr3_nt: TGTGCCAGCAGTTTATCTCGCAGGGGAAATTCACCCCTCCACTTT

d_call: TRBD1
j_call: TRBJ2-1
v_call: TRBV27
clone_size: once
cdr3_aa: CASKLGQGLVNEQFF
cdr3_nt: TGTGCCAGCAAATTAGGACAGGGGTTGGTTAATGAGCAGTTCTTC

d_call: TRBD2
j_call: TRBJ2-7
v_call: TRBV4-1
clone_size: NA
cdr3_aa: CASSRNLAEPYEQYF
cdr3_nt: TGCGCCAGCAGCCGAAACCTAGCGGAGCCCTACGAGCAGTACTTC

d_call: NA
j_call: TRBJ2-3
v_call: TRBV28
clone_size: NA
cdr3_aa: CASSLGVRATDTQYF
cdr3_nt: TGTGCCAGCAGTTTGGGAGTCAGGGCCACAGATACGCAGTATTTT

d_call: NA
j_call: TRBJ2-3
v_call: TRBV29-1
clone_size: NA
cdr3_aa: CSLRTVTDTQYF
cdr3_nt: TGCAGCCTACGGACAGTCACAGATACGCAGTATTTT

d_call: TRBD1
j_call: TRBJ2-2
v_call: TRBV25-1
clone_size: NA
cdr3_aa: CASRNDRVGWAGELFF
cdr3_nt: TGTGCCAGCAGGAACGACAGGGTTGGGTGGGCCGGGGAGCTGTTTTTT

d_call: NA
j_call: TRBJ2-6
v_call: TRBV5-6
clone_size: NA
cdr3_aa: CASRRPGTGANVLTF
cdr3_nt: TGTGCCAGCAGGCGCCCGGGAACTGGGGCCAACGTCCTGACTTTC

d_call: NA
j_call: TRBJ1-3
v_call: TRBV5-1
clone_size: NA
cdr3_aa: CASSLGRTDSGNTIYF
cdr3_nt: TGCGCCAGCAGCTTGGGCAGGACCGACTCTGGAAACACCATATATTTT

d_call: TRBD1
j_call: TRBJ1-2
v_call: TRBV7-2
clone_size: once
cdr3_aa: CASSPSGDRAYGYTF
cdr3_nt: TGTGCCAGCAGCCCTAGTGGGGACAGGGCCTATGGCTACACCTTC

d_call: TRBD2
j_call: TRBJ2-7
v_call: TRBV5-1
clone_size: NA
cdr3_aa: CASSLAGGDYEQYF
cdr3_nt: TGCGCCAGCAGCTTGGCTGGGGGGGACTACGAGCAGTACTTC